Below are 7 T cell receptor beta chains sequenced from a single sample in a study of T cell responses to AZD1222 COVID-19 vaccine. Sequencing was performed with immunoSEQ multiplex PCR; in TCRdb, only in-frame clones are kept and a portion is missing. The profile covers 150,000 to 170,000 clones, with 88% appearing a single time and around 3% taken by the ten largest. Sequences were derived from peripheral blood, sampled on day 0 of AZD1222 vaccination. The receptors shown here come from an adult in good health.

In its sample, this clone was seen a few times. The gene calls are TRBV7-2 and TRBJ1-5, with D uncertain. The CDR3 sequence is 15 residues long. V shed 3 bases and J shed 2 bases, with 11 bases lying between them. CDR1 is SGHTA and CDR2 is FQGNSA in the germline V gene. CDR3 residues: CASSFISAGNQPQHF. The CDR3 DNA reads as TGTGCCAGCAGCTTTATATCGGCAGGCAATCAGCCCCAGCATTTT.

This chain connects TRBV18 to TRBJ1-2; tentatively, D is TRBD1 (5 bases). The CDR3 has 12 residues. Trimming removed 3 bases at V and 6 bases at J, with 8 bases between. Germline CDR1 reads KGHSH; CDR2 reads LQKENI. DNA for the CDR3: TGTGCCAGCTCACCGGGGCCGGATGGCTACACCTTC. Protein: CASSPGPDGYTF.

V is TRBV7-9 and J is TRBJ1-2, with D possibly being TRBD1 (5 bases). V lost 1 base and J lost 4, with 10 bases in between. Germline CDR1 SEHNR, CDR2 FQNEAQ (reference sequence). The CDR3 consists of 14 residues. Here the CDR3 DNA reads TGTGCCAGCAGCTTAGAAGTCCAGGGCTATGGCTACACCTTC. It is translated as CASSLEVQGYGYTF.

The chain is built from TRBV11-2 and TRBJ2-7, with 7 positions matching TRBD1. The ends lost 4 bases at V and 3 bases at J; junction bases unmatched: 15. Germline CDR1 SGHAT, CDR2 FQNNGV. This CDR3 comprises 17 residues. The CDR3 loop reads CASSYSAGGQMIYEQYF. The DNA for the CDR3 is TGTGCCAGCAGCTACTCGGCAGGGGGACAGATGATCTACGAGCAGTACTTC.

This chain joins TRBV7-6 and TRBJ2-2, with TRBD2 as a possible D gene (5 bases). Germline CDR1 reads SGHVS; CDR2 reads FNYEAQ. Trimming pared 4 bases from V and 4 bases from J, leaving 16 bases between. The CDR3 loop spans 16 amino acids. The CDR3 DNA reads TGTGCCAGCAGCTCTATCGAGGGATTGGGCACCGGGGAGCTGTTTTTT. Protein sequence: CASSSIEGLGTGELFF.

The rearrangement joins TRBV2 to TRBJ1-2; perhaps TRBD1 as D (6 bases). The V and J ends lost 5 bases and 6 bases respectively, with 22 bases between them. Germline values: CDR1 SNHLY, CDR2 FYNNEI. The CDR3 extends over 16 amino acids. The DNA of the CDR3 is TGTGCCAGCAGTCGTTCCGGGACAACTAAGAGAGATGGCTACACCTTC. Translated, it gives CASSRSGTTKRDGYTF.

The J gene is TRBJ2-1, the V gene TRBV7-2; D is perhaps TRBD2 (5 bases). This CDR3 region has 15 residues. Trimming took off 1 base at V and 4 bases at J, with 11 bases between the two ends. Germline V gene data show CDR1 as SGHTA and CDR2 as FQGNSA. The CDR3 reads CASSLGVGEYNEQFF. The CDR3 nucleotides are TGTGCCAGCAGCTTAGGGGTGGGAGAATACAATGAGCAGTTCTTC.